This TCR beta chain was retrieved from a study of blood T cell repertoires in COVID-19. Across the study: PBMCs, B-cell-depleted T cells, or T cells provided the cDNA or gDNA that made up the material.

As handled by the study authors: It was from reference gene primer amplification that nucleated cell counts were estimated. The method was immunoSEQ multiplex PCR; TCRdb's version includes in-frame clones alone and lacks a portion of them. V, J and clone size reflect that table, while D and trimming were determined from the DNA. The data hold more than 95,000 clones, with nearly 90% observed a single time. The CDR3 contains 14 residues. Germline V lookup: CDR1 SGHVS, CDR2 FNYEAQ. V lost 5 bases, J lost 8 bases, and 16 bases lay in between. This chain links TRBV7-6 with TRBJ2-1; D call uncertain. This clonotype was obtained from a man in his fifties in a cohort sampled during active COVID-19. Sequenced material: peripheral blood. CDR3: CASSTSTNDHEQFF. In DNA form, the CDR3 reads TGTGCCAGCAGCACCTCGACAAACGACCATGAGCAGTTCTTC.